The 19 T cell receptor beta chains below all came from one sample that was sequenced in a study of T cells in localized non-small cell lung cancer. Sequencing was performed with immunoSEQ multiplex PCR; in TCRdb, only in-frame clones are kept and a portion is missing. The table records approximately 29,000 clones, roughly 80% of them present only once. The sequences come from peripheral blood, collected before any cancer treatment. Receptors were obtained from a male donor older than 55 with stage II squamous cell lung carcinoma.

The genes are TRBV7-8 and TRBJ1-2; TRBD1 aligns across 7 bases. The CDR3 contains 13 residues. V trimming: 6 bases; J trimming: 3 bases; junction bases outside the gene matches: 4. Germline CDR1 reads SGHVS; CDR2 reads FQNEAQ. CDR3 in DNA: TGTGCCAGCAGTATCGGGACAGACTATGGCTACACCTTC. Amino acids: CASSIGTDYGYTF.

The chain employs TRBV5-1 and TRBJ2-5; either TRBD1 or TRBD2 may fit D (5 bases each). CDR1 is SGHRS, CDR2 YFSETQ, per germline. Trimming pared 0 bases from V and 5 bases from J, leaving 14 bases between. The CDR3 covers 15 residues. The DNA for the CDR3 is TGCGCCAGCAGCTTGGAGGGACCCCGAAGGGAGACCCAGTACTTC. As protein: CASSLEGPRRETQYF.

This clone counts as medium-sized. The chain employs TRBV5-8 and TRBJ2-1; D is uncertain. The CDR3 runs to 12 residues. Germline V gives CDR1 SGHTS, CDR2 YDEGEE. Trimming removed 9 bases from V and 6 bases from J, with 13 bases in between. The DNA of the CDR3 is TGTGCCACTCCAAATTGGGGCAATGAGCAGTTCTTC. Residues: CATPNWGNEQFF.

This chain joins TRBV5-1 and TRBJ2-5, with no clear D. CDR1 is SGHRS and CDR2 is YFSETQ in the germline V gene. The CDR3 consists of 15 residues. The ends were cut back, 0 bases at V and 0 bases at J, with 9 bases in the middle. The CDR3 loop is CASSLGSSYQETQYF. In nucleotides, the CDR3 is TGCGCCAGCAGCTTGGGTTCTTCGTACCAAGAGACCCAGTACTTC.

This chain joins TRBV5-6 and TRBJ1-4; a possible D gene is TRBD1 (5 bases). CDR3 size: 15 residues. The germline V and J ends were trimmed by 3 bases and 0 bases, with 9 bases remaining between them. Per the germline V gene, CDR1 is SGHDT and CDR2 is YYEEEE. In DNA, the CDR3 is TGTGCCAGCAGCTCCGGGGACGCAACTAATGAAAAACTGTTTTTT. Its protein product is CASSSGDATNEKLFF.

The chain carries TRBV11-3 and TRBJ2-7; no reliable D call. The CDR3 runs 14 residues. Germline V lookup: CDR1 SGHNT, CDR2 YENEEA. The ends were cut back, 3 bases at V and 0 bases at J, with 9 bases in the middle. The CDR3 DNA follows: TGTGCCAGCAGCTTGAGGCACCTCTCCTACGAGCAGTACTTC. It is translated as CASSLRHLSYEQYF.

The CDR3 reads CASSWGTVNYEQYF. CDR3 coding DNA: TGCGCCAGCAGCTGGGGGACAGTAAACTACGAGCAGTACTTC. The V and J genes are TRBV5-1 and TRBJ2-7; 7 bases fit TRBD1. Trimming took 3 bases from V and 3 from J; bases not matched to a gene: 6. Germline lookup yields CDR1 SGHRS and CDR2 YFSETQ. This CDR3 has 14 residues.

The CDR3 is CSVGDSGGRGGAFF. The CDR3 DNA is TGCAGCGTCGGGGATTCAGGGGGCAGGGGGGGAGCTTTCTTT. The chain has TRBV29-1 and TRBJ1-1; 8 positions agree with TRBD1. This CDR3 has 14 amino acids. V lost 6 bases, J lost 10 bases, and 16 bases stayed unmatched. Per germline, CDR1 SQVTM and CDR2 ANQGSEA.

This clone appeared a single time. The chain uses TRBV27 and TRBJ2-7, with D perhaps matching TRBD1 (6 bases). The CDR3 has 15 residues. CDR1 and CDR2 from the germline V gene are MNHEY and SMNVEV (reference sequence). Trimming cost V 2 bases and J 6 bases, with 17 bases left between them. The chain's CDR3 is CASSLEARGSSEQYF. The CDR3 coding sequence is TGTGCCAGCAGTTTAGAGGCCAGGGGATCGAGCGAGCAGTACTTC.

The gene calls are TRBV18 and TRBJ1-3; TRBD1 is a possible D gene (6 bases). The CDR3 sequence is 15 residues long. Germline V gene sequence: CDR1 KGHSH, CDR2 LQKENI. Trimming cost V 3 bases and J 4 bases, with 13 bases left between them. The CDR3 reads CASSPSRGQGNTIYF. The CDR3 nucleotides are TGTGCCAGCTCACCGTCACGGGGGCAAGGAAACACCATATATTTT.

The rearrangement joins TRBV19 to TRBJ1-5; D unclear. The ends were cut back, 0 bases at V and 0 bases at J, with 3 bases in the middle. CDR1 is LNHDA, CDR2 SQIVND, per germline (reference sequence). There are 14 residues in the CDR3. CDR3 sequence reads: CASSIDYSNQPQHF. In DNA form, the CDR3 reads TGTGCCAGTAGTATAGATTATAGCAATCAGCCCCAGCATTTT. Supplemented by reference TRBV19 and TRBJ1-5, the full variable domain reads DGGITQSPKYLFRKEGQNVTLSCEQNLNHDAMYWYRQDPGQGLRLIYYSQIVNDFQKGDIAEGYSVSREKKESFPLTVTSAQKNPTAFYLCASSIDYSNQPQHFGDGTRLSIL.

The chain combines TRBV19 with TRBJ2-1, with 9 positions matching TRBD2. The germline V gene encodes CDR1 LNHDA and CDR2 SQIVND (reference sequence). Unmatched junction bases numbered 7, after V lost 5 bases and J lost 8 bases. CDR3 length equals 14 residues. CDR3 loop: CASSPGLAIDEQFF. For the CDR3, the DNA is TGTGCCAGTAGTCCGGGACTAGCCATTGATGAGCAGTTCTTC.

This chain uses TRBV6-5 with TRBJ2-2; possibly TRBD2 for D (6 bases). This CDR3 is 16 amino acids long. The V end was cut by 4 bases, the J end by 1 base, with 13 bases between. The germline CDR1 and CDR2 sequences are MNHEY and SVGAGI. The CDR3 DNA follows: TGTGCCAGCAGTTCGCGGGACGGACGGAACACCGGGGAGCTGTTTTTT. This sequence encodes CASSSRDGRNTGELFF.

This chain links TRBV6-5 with TRBJ1-1; 8 bases are shared with TRBD1. Germline V gives CDR1 MNHEY, CDR2 SVGAGI. The CDR3 has 14 amino acids. The V segment lost 4 bases and the J segment 3 bases; nucleotides outside the gene matches: 4. Here the CDR3 DNA reads TGTGCCAGCAGTTCCGGGACAGGCTACACTGAAGCTTTCTTT. Residues: CASSSGTGYTEAFF.

This clone was counted once. CDR3 in DNA: TGCGCCAGCAGCTGGACAGGCTACGAGCAGTACTTC. This codes for CASSWTGYEQYF. The J gene is TRBJ2-7, the V gene TRBV5-1, with TRBD1 matching 7 bases. The CDR3 has 12 residues. The germline gives CDR1 SGHRS, CDR2 YFSETQ. Unmatched junction bases numbered 0, after V lost 3 bases and J lost 3 bases.

This sequence joins TRBV5-1 and TRBJ2-1; D is unresolved. V lost 0 bases and J 0 bases, leaving 7 bases between the germline ends. Germline CDR1 reads SGHRS; CDR2 reads YFSETQ. CDR3 length: 15 residues. CDR3 in amino acids: CASSLGSSSYNEQFF. CDR3 coding DNA: TGCGCCAGCAGCTTGGGGAGTAGCTCCTACAATGAGCAGTTCTTC.

The V call is TRBV9, the J call TRBJ1-2, with no clear D. The CDR3 consists of 12 residues. With 3 bases removed from V and 6 bases from J, the gap between germline ends came to 9 bases. CDR1 and CDR2 from the germline V gene are SGDLS and YYNGEE. CDR3 in amino acids: CASSARVDGYTF. The CDR3 DNA reads as TGTGCCAGCAGCGCGCGAGTTGATGGCTACACCTTC.

V usage is TRBV6-1 and J usage is TRBJ1-5; D is undetermined. The CDR3 length is 15 residues. Germline CDR1 reads MNHNS; CDR2 reads SASEGT. Trimming cost V 4 bases and J 0 bases, with 10 bases left between them. The CDR3 here is CASSVASASNQPQHF. CDR3 bases: TGTGCCAGCAGTGTAGCCAGCGCTAGCAATCAGCCCCAGCATTTT.

The chain employs TRBV7-9 and TRBJ2-2; D gene uncertain. Germline V gene sequence: CDR1 SEHNR, CDR2 FQNEAQ (reference sequence). V lost 1 base and J 1 base, leaving 7 bases between the germline ends. The CDR3 has 15 amino acids. As DNA, the CDR3 is TGTGCCAGCAGCTTAGGAAGACTGAACACCGGGGAGCTGTTTTTT. Encoded protein: CASSLGRLNTGELFF.